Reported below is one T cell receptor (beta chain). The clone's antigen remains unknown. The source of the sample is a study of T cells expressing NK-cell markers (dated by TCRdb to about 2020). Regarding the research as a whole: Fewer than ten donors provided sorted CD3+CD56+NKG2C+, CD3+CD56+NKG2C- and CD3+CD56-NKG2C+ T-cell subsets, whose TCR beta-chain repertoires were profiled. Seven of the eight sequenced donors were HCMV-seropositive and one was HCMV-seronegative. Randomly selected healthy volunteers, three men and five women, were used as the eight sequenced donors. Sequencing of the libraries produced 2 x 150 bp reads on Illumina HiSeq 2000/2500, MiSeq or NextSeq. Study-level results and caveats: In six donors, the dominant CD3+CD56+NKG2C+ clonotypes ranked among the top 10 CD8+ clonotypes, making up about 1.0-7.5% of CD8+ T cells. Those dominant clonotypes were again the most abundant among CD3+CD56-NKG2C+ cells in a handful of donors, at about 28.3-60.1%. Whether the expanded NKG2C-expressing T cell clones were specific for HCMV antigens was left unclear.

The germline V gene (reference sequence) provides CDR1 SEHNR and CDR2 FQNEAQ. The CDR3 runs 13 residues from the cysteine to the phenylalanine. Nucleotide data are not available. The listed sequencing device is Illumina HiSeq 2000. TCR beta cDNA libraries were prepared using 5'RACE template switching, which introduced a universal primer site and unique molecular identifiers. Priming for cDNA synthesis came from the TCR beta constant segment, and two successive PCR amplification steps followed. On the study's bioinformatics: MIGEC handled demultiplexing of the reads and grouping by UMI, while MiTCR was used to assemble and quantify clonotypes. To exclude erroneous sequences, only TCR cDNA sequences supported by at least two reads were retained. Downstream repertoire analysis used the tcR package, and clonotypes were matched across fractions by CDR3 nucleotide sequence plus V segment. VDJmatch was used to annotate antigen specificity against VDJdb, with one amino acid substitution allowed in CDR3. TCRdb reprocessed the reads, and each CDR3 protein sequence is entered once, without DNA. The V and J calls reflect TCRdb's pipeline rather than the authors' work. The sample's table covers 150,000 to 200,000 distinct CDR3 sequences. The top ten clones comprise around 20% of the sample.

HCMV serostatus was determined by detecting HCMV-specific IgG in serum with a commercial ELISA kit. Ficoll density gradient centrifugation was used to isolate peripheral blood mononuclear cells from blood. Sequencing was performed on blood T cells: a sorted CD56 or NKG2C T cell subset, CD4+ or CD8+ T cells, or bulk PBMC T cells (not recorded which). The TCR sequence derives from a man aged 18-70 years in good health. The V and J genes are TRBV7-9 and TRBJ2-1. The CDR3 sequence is CASSELSYNEQFF.